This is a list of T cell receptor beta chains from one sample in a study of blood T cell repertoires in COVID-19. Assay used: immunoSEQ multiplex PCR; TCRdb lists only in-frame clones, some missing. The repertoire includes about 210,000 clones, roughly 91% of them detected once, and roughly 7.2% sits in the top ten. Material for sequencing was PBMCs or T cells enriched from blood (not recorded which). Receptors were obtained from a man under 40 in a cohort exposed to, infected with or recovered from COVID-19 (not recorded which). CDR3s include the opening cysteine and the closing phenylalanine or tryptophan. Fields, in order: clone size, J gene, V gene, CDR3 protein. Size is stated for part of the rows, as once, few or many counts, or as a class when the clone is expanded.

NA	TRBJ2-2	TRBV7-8	CVLAGFDTGELFF
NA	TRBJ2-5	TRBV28	CASSAPGTGGRETQYF
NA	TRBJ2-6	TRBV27	CASSPTDSSGANVLTF
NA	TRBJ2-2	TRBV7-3	CASSLISPASGTGELFF
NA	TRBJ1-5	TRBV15	CATSRDAGTGQPQHF
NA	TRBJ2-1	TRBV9	CASSVVAGGMGDNEQFF
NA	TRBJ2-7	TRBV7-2	CASRDYPEDYEQYF
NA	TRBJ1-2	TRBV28	CASSRTGSNYGYTF
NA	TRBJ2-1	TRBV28	CASSWGIGGRAGNEQFF
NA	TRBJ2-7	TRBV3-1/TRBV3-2	CASSRDIVSYEQYF
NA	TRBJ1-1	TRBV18	CASSPGGNTEAFF
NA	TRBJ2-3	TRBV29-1	CSVAPPEGTQYF
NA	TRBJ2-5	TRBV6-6	CASTSRAGVAETQYF
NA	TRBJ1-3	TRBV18	CASSPLDRAISGNTIYF
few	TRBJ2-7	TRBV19	CASSITQGTVHEQYF
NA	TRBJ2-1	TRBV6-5	CASTVAGGATMKQFF
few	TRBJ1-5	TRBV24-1	CATSETGQPQHF
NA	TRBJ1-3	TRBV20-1	CSAEGADTIYF
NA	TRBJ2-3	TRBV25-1	CASRYLAGVDTQYF
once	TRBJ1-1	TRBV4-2	CASSQGMGNTEAFF
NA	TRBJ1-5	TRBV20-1	CSASQDRLNQPQHF
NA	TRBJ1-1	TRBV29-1	CSVESRGRMNTEAFF
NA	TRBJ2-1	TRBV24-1	CATSPGTRSEQFF
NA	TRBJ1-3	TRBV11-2	CASTPRFTPTGGGNTIYF
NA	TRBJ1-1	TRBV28	CASRTGNTEAFF
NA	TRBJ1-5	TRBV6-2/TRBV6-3	CASSDKTGTVNQPQHF
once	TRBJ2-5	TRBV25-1	CASSRGGETQYF
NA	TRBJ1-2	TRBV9	CASSVAWGGANYGYTF
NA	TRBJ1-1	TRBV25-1	CASGDRATEAFF
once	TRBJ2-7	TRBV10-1	CASSRDISYEQYF
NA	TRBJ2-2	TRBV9	CASSVSRGRDTGELFF
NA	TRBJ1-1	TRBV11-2	CASSIQGFGAFF
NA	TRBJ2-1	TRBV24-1	CATSDSTSGVIRSYNEQFF
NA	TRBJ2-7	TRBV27	CASRLLAGNPYEQYF
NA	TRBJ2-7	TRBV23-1	CASSPLPQSGGRYF
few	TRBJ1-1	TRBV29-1	CSVDRAPGANTEAFF
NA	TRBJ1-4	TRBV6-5	CASSLRQGSTNEKLFF
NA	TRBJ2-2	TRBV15	CATSRDKGQGVTGELFF
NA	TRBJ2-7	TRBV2	CASSEAGQGRNEQYF
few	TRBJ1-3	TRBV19	CASQQTGNTIYF
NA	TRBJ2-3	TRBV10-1	CASSERPRDTDTQYF
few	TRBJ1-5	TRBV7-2	CASSSPGGEYNQPQHF
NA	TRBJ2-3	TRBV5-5	CASSLGTSGTDTQYF
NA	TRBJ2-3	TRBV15	CATSKRDFTDTQYF
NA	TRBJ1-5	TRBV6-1	CASSEPDRGNQPQHF
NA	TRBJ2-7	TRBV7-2	CASTRQEISSYEQYF
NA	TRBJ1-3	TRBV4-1	CASSQEIGAGSSGNTIYF
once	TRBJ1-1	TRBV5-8	CASSLFLSLNTEAFF
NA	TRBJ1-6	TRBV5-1	CASSLSEPSYNSPLHF
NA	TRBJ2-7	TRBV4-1	CASSQELALAGRTSYEQYF
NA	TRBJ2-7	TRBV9	CASSGTRGGTFGAEQYF
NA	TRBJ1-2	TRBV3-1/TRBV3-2	CASSHPLGGRTYGYTF
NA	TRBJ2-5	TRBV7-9	CASSRTSGSGRGGETQYF
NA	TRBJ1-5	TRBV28	CASSLGQVYSNQPQHF
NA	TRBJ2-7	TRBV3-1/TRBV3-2	CASSQPGRTSGRGEQYF